The 25 T cell receptor beta chains below were found in one sample sequenced in a study of T cells in Graves' hyperthyroidism and ophthalmopathy. The investigators amplified TCR beta CDR3 regions from RNA transcripts. First-round RT-PCR with HTBI primers amplified the TCR CDR3 region. Each CDR3 protein gets one entry after TCRdb re-called the multiplex PCR reads with MiXCR. The table records over 300,000 distinct CDR3 sequences, approximately 13% of them present only once. The sample was blood. Receptors were obtained from an older woman with Graves' hyperthyroidism.

This clonotype was found many times. The chain carries TRBV18 and TRBJ2-7; D ambiguous. V dropped 3 bases and J dropped 2 bases, with 11 bases sitting between them. Germline V gene sequence: CDR1 KGHSH, CDR2 LQKENI. CDR3 length: 14 amino acids. CDR3 in amino acids: CASSPETVTYEQYF. The CDR3 DNA sequence: TGTGCCAGCTCACCCGAGACCGTAACCTACGAGCAGTACTTC.

This clonotype was seen ten or more times. This chain connects TRBV11-3 to TRBJ1-4; TRBD1 might be the D (5 bases). Germline assignment: CDR1 SGHNT and CDR2 YENEEA. Between the trimmed V and J ends, which lost 3 bases and 7 bases, there was a span of 9 bases. The CDR3 has 13 residues. The CDR3 DNA is TGTGCCAGCAGCTTCTCTGGGGCTGAAAAACTGTTTTTT. It translates to CASSFSGAEKLFF.

This clonotype occurred a few times. This rearrangement joins TRBV9 to TRBJ2-3; 7 bases match TRBD2. Looked up from germline, CDR1 is SGDLS and CDR2 is YYNGEE. The CDR3 is 15 amino acids. V lost 4 bases to trimming and J lost 4 bases; unmatched junction nucleotides: 9. Here the CDR3 DNA reads TGTGCCAGCAGCCACCTTGGCGGGAGCGCAGATACGCAGTATTTT. This sequence encodes CASSHLGGSADTQYF.

This clonotype has a count of ten or more. The chain uses TRBV7-8 and TRBJ2-7; perhaps TRBD2 as D (5 bases). CDR1 is SGHVS, CDR2 FQNEAQ, per germline. This CDR3 has 12 amino acids. Trimming left V 3 bases short and J 7 bases short, with 10 bases between. CDR3 residues: CASSFAGGEQYF. Here the CDR3 DNA reads TGTGCCAGCAGCTTCGCGGGTGGGGAGCAGTACTTC.

This clonotype was counted ten times or more. The rearrangement uses TRBV3-1 and TRBJ2-1; D is uncertain. Between the trimmed V and J ends, which lost 1 base and 3 bases, there was a span of 4 bases. The germline CDR1 and CDR2 sequences are LGHDT and YNNKEL (reference sequence). The CDR3 is 13 residues long. DNA of the CDR3: TGTGCCAGCAGCCAAGTCAGCTACAATGAGCAGTTCTTC. This gives the protein CASSQVSYNEQFF.

This clonotype has a handful of counts. The genes are TRBV4-1 and TRBJ2-3, with TRBD2 identical over 10 bases. Looked up from germline, CDR1 is MGHRA and CDR2 is YSYEKL. The CDR3 is made up of 17 amino acids. With 2 bases clipped from V and 0 bases from J, the junction kept 5 bases outside the gene matches. CDR3 nucleotide sequence: TGCGCCAGCAGCCAAAAGGGACTAGCGTTTAGCACAGATACGCAGTATTTT. The encoded protein is CASSQKGLAFSTDTQYF.

This clonotype was recorded many times. V gene TRBV30 combines with J gene TRBJ1-6; D is undetermined. The germline gives CDR1 GTSNPN, CDR2 SVGIG (reference sequence). Trimming shortened V by 3 bases and J by 8 bases, and 11 bases separated the two germline ends. The CDR3 loop spans 13 amino acids. The CDR3 DNA sequence: TGTGCCTGGAGAGATAGGACGGATTCACCCCTCCACTTT. Translating it yields CAWRDRTDSPLHF. Together with reference TRBV30 and TRBJ1-6, the CDR3 gives the full variable domain: SQTIHQWPATLVQPVGSPLSLECTVEGTSNPNLYWYRQAAGRGLQLLFYSVGIGQISSEVPQNLSASRPQDRQFILSSKKLLLSDSGFYLCAWRDRTDSPLHFGNGTRLTVT.

This CDR3 is CASRAFSGNEQFF. For the CDR3, the DNA is TGTGCCAGCAGGGCTTTCTCGGGCAATGAGCAGTTCTTC. The chain combines TRBV12-3 or TRBV12-4 with TRBJ2-1; D gene unclear. CDR3 size: 13 residues. Between the trimmed V and J ends, which lost 6 bases and 6 bases, there was a span of 12 bases.

This clonotype came up many times. V is TRBV20-1 and J is TRBJ2-7; TRBD2 matches 8 bases. V gave up 1 base and J gave up 3 bases; unmatched junction bases: 8. This CDR3 contains 15 residues. Germline lookup yields CDR1 DFQATT and CDR2 SNEGSKA (reference sequence). The DNA of the CDR3 is TGCAGTGCTAGAGGGGCTAGCGGGCGCTACTACGAGCAGTACTTC. This gives the protein CSARGASGRYYEQYF.

This clonotype came up a few times. CDR3 bases: TGTGCCTGGAGTATGTGGCAGGCCAGCTACGAGCAGTACTTC. The encoded protein is CAWSMWQASYEQYF. The chain uses TRBV30 and TRBJ2-7; D gene unclear. Germline-derived CDR1 and CDR2 are GTSNPN and SVGIG (reference sequence). Trimming removed 2 bases from V and 3 bases from J, with 14 bases in between. CDR3 size: 14 residues.

This clonotype was seen many times. J is TRBJ2-3 and V is TRBV4-2; 10 bases match TRBD1. CDR3 length: 18 residues. From germline, CDR1 is LGHNA and CDR2 YNFKEQ. J was trimmed by 1 base and V by 0 bases; bases with no gene match: 7. CDR3 in DNA: TGTGCCAGCAGCCAAGATATGAGACAGGGGGCGCGCACAGATACGCAGTATTTT. Its protein product is CASSQDMRQGARTDTQYF.

This sequence joins TRBV20-1 and TRBJ2-7; D is ambiguous. Germline-derived CDR1 and CDR2 are DFQATT and SNEGSKA (reference sequence). The length of the CDR3 is 11 residues. Trimming took 4 bases from V and 7 from J, leaving 11 bases between them. CDR3: CSAKEDLEQYF. The CDR3 DNA reads TGCAGTGCTAAAGAGGATCTGGAGCAGTACTTC.

This clonotype was seen ten or more times. CDR3 sequence reads: CASIRTGGIETQYF. The DNA of the CDR3 is TGTGCCAGCATCAGAACAGGGGGCATTGAGACCCAGTACTTC. The chain carries TRBV6-1 and TRBJ2-5; 9 bases are a match to TRBD1. From germline, CDR1 is MNHNS and CDR2 SASEGT. The V gene end was trimmed by 7 bases and the J gene end by 5 bases; junction bases not matched to a gene: 8. CDR3 size: 14 residues.

The sample holds many counts of this clonotype. The J gene is TRBJ1-6, the V gene TRBV11-2; 7 bases align to TRBD1. Germline trimming cut 6 bases from V and 9 bases from J; bases unmatched to any gene: 5. This CDR3 is 13 amino acids long. The germline CDR1 and CDR2 sequences are SGHAT and FQNNGV. This chain's CDR3 is CASRAGGISPLHF. CDR3 in DNA: TGTGCCAGCAGGGCAGGGGGTATTTCACCCCTCCACTTT.

The rearrangement uses TRBV6-4 and TRBJ1-3, with TRBD1 as a possible D gene (5 bases). The CDR3 is 14 residues long. Germline lookup yields CDR1 MRHNA and CDR2 SNTAGT. Trimming stripped 2 bases from V and 6 bases from J, with 11 bases between. This CDR3 is CASSDGAFVNTIYF. The DNA of the CDR3 is TGTGCCAGCAGTGACGGGGCCTTTGTAAACACCATATATTTT.

This clonotype has at least ten counts. The gene calls are TRBV4-1 and TRBJ2-1; no clear D. Per the germline V gene, CDR1 is MGHRA and CDR2 is YSYEKL. V lost 1 base and J lost 0, with 13 bases in between. The CDR3 is made up of 17 amino acids. In nucleotides, the CDR3 is TGCGCCAGCAGCCAAGGACGCGCACCGAGCTCCTACAATGAGCAGTTCTTC. Translation gives CASSQGRAPSSYNEQFF.

Notes on this clonotype: One junction end does not reproduce the germline sequence, and a read error may be involved. The genes are TRBV3-1 and TRBJ2-7; 10 bases are shared with TRBD2. Per the germline V gene, CDR1 is LGHDT and CDR2 is YNNKEL (reference sequence). The CDR3 length is 15 residues. In DNA, the CDR3 is TGTGCTAGCAGCCTCCGACTAGCGGGCACCCTCGAGCAGTACTTC. It specifies CASSLRLAGTLEQYF.

There are a few counts of this clonotype. J is TRBJ1-1 and V is TRBV20-1; tentatively, D is TRBD1 (6 bases). The CDR3 is 14 residues long. Germline CDR1 DFQATT, CDR2 SNEGSKA (reference sequence). The V and J ends lost 3 bases and 5 bases respectively, with 16 bases between them. This CDR3 reads CSASLLQGGTEAFF. The DNA of the CDR3 is TGCAGTGCTAGTCTGCTACAGGGAGGGACTGAAGCTTTCTTT.

There are a few counts of this clonotype. CDR3: CAGPGREGPCDEQYF. As DNA, the CDR3 is TGTGCCGGCCCTGGGCGGGAGGGCCCGTGTGACGAGCAGTACTTC. The genes are TRBV19 and TRBJ2-7; TRBD2 aligns across 9 bases. The CDR3 extends over 15 amino acids. V was clipped by 11 bases and J by 5 bases; unmatched bases: 16. CDR1 LNHDA and CDR2 SQIVND come from the germline V gene (reference sequence).

This clonotype was seen a single time. This chain uses TRBV9 with TRBJ2-3, with D possibly TRBD1 on 6 matching bases. The CDR3 spans 14 residues. Germline V gene sequence: CDR1 SGDLS, CDR2 YYNGEE. V shed 1 base and J shed 2 bases, with 8 bases lying between them. CDR3 coding DNA: TGTGCCAGCAGCGTAAAGGGGGACACAGATACGCAGTATTTT. This translates into CASSVKGDTDTQYF.

This clonotype was counted ten times or more. The genes are TRBV7-3 and TRBJ2-1; possible D gene TRBD2, 5 bases. CDR1 is SGHTA, CDR2 FQGTGA, per germline. V was cut by 2 bases and J by 5 bases, with 13 bases left in between. The CDR3 has 15 amino acids. The CDR3 bases are TGTGCCAGCAGCTTAGATGAGGGCTGGAACAATGAGCAGTTCTTC. It codes for CASSLDEGWNNEQFF.

At least ten counts were recorded for this clonotype. This CDR3 reads CASSFRGGGDYGYTF. The CDR3 bases are TGTGCCAGCAGTTTCCGGGGCGGAGGGGACTATGGCTACACCTTC. V usage is TRBV12-3 or TRBV12-4 and J usage is TRBJ1-2, with D possibly matching TRBD1 (5 bases). With 3 bases removed from V and 3 bases from J, the gap between germline ends came to 14 bases. This CDR3 is built from 15 residues.

The V and J genes are TRBV27 and TRBJ1-4, with 9 nucleotides matching TRBD1. Germline V CDR1 and CDR2: MNHEY, SMNVEV (reference sequence). V lost 7 bases to trimming and J lost 7 bases; unmatched junction nucleotides: 7. CDR3 length: 14 amino acids. The CDR3 DNA is TGTGCCAGCAATGACAGGGGGATCGTTGAAAAACTGTTTTTT. Amino acids: CASNDRGIVEKLFF.

The V and J genes are TRBV20-1 and TRBJ2-2; no reliable D call. CDR3 length: 14 residues. Trimming removed 6 bases from V and 2 bases from J, with 13 bases in between. The V gene's germline CDR1 is DFQATT and CDR2 SNEGSKA (reference sequence). The CDR3 spells CSANTVGNTGELFF. For the CDR3, the DNA is TGCAGTGCCAATACGGTGGGAAACACCGGGGAGCTGTTTTTT.

This clonotype was recorded at least ten times. The rearrangement uses TRBV11-3 and TRBJ2-2, with D tentatively TRBD2 (6 bases). The V gene's germline CDR1 is SGHNT and CDR2 YENEEA. This CDR3 is 17 amino acids long. The ends were cut back, 5 bases at V and 4 bases at J, with 20 bases in the middle. The chain's CDR3 is CASSRRPGDPFTGELFF. CDR3 bases: TGTGCCAGCAGCCGAAGACCGGGGGACCCGTTCACCGGGGAGCTGTTTTTT.